This TCR beta chain was profiled in a study of blood T cell repertoires in COVID-19. At the level of the study: Italy, Spain and the United States were the sources of the convalescent and acute COVID-19 samples. Sample material is recorded as cDNA or gDNA derived from T cells, B-cell-depleted T cells, or PBMCs.

CDR1 and CDR2 from the germline V gene are SGHVS and FQNEAQ. J lost 4 bases, V lost 1 base, and 9 bases had no gene match. The CDR3 has 17 amino acids. Per the authors' pipeline: Reference gene primer amplification yielded estimated nucleated cell counts. Assay used: immunoSEQ multiplex PCR; TCRdb lists only in-frame clones, some missing. The DNA was the basis for D and trimming; V, J and clone size are from that table. The repertoire holds around 140,000 clones, with 65% to 80% as singletons. The sample holds one count of this clone. The specimen was peripheral blood. The receptor's source is a woman in her sixties or seventies with acute or convalescent COVID-19. This chain uses TRBV7-8 with TRBJ1-5, with 8 nucleotides matching TRBD1. The CDR3 DNA reads as TGTGCCAGCAGCTTAGGAAGGGCCGGGACAGGTAATCAGCCCCAGCATTTT. This gives the protein CASSLGRAGTGNQPQHF.